This T cell receptor beta chain is drawn from a study of cytomegalovirus exposure and HLA in healthy donors. Healthy donors of bone marrow made up the group. Study observations and caveats: Presence/absence analyses supposed approximately even sequencing depth among donors. Cytomegalovirus-associated status was assigned to 150 to 200 TCR beta chains.

PCR involved 60 Vbeta and 13 Jbeta primers. Method: immunoSEQ multiplex PCR; TCRdb's copy keeps in-frame clones and lacks some. The repertoire consists of 110,000 to 150,000 clones, with over 75% occurring once and the leading ten covering about 1.7%. Notes on this clone: Its antigen remains unidentified.

V lost 6 bases, J lost 2 bases, and 10 bases lay in between. CDR1 MNHNS and CDR2 SASEGT come from the germline V gene. The CDR3 consists of 13 residues. The origin of this receptor is a young woman in good health and CMV-seronegative. The specimen sequenced was PBMCs. V is TRBV6-1 and J is TRBJ1-1; D gene ambiguous. The CDR3 protein is CASRPELNTEAFF. CDR3 in DNA: TGTGCCAGCAGGCCCGAGCTAAACACTGAAGCTTTCTTT.